This T cell receptor beta chain emerged from a study of cytomegalovirus exposure and HLA in healthy donors. The CDR3 length is 14 residues. The V end was cut by 1 base, the J end by 6 bases, with 10 bases between. From germline, CDR1 is LGHNT and CDR2 FRNRAP. About this clone itself: Its antigen remains unknown.

Study results and limitations: TCR beta chains numbering some 160 were designated cytomegalovirus-associated.

Primers: 60 Vbeta forward and 13 Jbeta reverse. Generated by immunoSEQ multiplex PCR, the TCRdb table keeps only in-frame clones and is missing some. The table includes 84,000 or so clones, roughly 84% detected once. The source of this sequence is a man aged 30 to 39 in good health and CMV-seronegative. The V gene is TRBV12-5, the J gene TRBJ1-5, with D maybe TRBD1 (5 bases). The sample consisted of PBMCs. The CDR3 DNA follows: TGTGCTAGTGGTTTGGGGGGACTGGGTCAGCCCCAGCATTTT. Protein product: CASGLGGLGQPQHF.